What follows are 17 T cell receptor beta chains derived from one specimen sequenced in a study of OX40 agonist ivuxolimab in advanced cancers. Measured with immunoSEQ multiplex PCR; TCRdb has only the in-frame clones, and not every one. Here the sample spans more than 60,000 clones, roughly nine tenths being singletons. The input for sequencing was CD4+ or CD8+ T cells sorted from blood, taken in a trial of the OX40 agonist ivuxolimab. Source of these receptors: an adult with an advanced solid tumor such as melanoma, head and neck, liver or kidney cancer.

The rearrangement joins TRBV11-3 to TRBJ2-5, with D hard to call. V was clipped by 5 bases and J by 1 base, with 8 bases between them. The length of the CDR3 is 13 residues. Germline V lookup: CDR1 SGHNT, CDR2 YENEEA. As DNA, the CDR3 is TGTGCCAGCAGCCGACGGATCCAAGAGACCCAGTACTTC. The encoded protein is CASSRRIQETQYF. Full variable domain (remainder filled in from reference TRBV11-3 and TRBJ2-5): EAGVVQSPRYKIIEKKQPVAFWCNPISGHNTLYWYLQNLGQGPELLIRYENEEAVDDSQLPKDRFSAERLKGVDSTLKIQPAELGDSAVYLCASSRRIQETQYFGPGTRLLVL.

The rearrangement joins TRBV7-9 to TRBJ2-7; the match to TRBD2 covers 7 bases. With 6 bases clipped from V and 7 bases from J, the junction kept 9 bases outside the gene matches. The germline CDR1 and CDR2 sequences are SEHNR and FQNEAQ (reference sequence). There are 13 residues in the CDR3. CDR3 in amino acids: CASSWEGPGEQYF. CDR3 in DNA: TGTGCCAGCAGTTGGGAGGGGCCCGGGGAGCAGTACTTC.

The CDR3 sequence: CSVDTGDEGQYF. DNA of the CDR3: TGCAGCGTTGATACAGGCGATGAGGGGCAGTACTTC. The V and J genes are TRBV29-1 and TRBJ2-7, with D possibly being TRBD1 or TRBD2 (5 bases each). V was trimmed by 3 bases and J by 9 bases, leaving 15 bases between them. Germline V gene data show CDR1 as SQVTM and CDR2 as ANQGSEA. The CDR3 has 12 amino acids.

V and J are TRBV6-5 and TRBJ1-4; D gene uncertain. The CDR3 sequence is 14 residues long. Germline V CDR1 and CDR2: MNHEY, SVGAGI. The V gene lost 2 bases and the J gene lost 7 bases, with 11 bases spanning the gap. Here the CDR3 reads CASSYVEGGEKLFF. DNA of the CDR3: TGTGCCAGCAGTTACGTGGAGGGCGGTGAAAAACTGTTTTTT.

The chain is built from TRBV6-5 and TRBJ1-5; TRBD1 might be the D (6 bases). From germline, CDR1 is MNHEY and CDR2 SVGAGI. Trimming removed 6 bases at V and 3 bases at J, with 12 bases between. The CDR3 spans 14 residues. The CDR3 DNA is TGTGCCAGCAGAGACGGACAGCTCAATCAGCCCCAGCATTTT. Translating it yields CASRDGQLNQPQHF.

The chain carries TRBV7-9 and TRBJ1-3; D gene uncertain. CDR3 length: 14 amino acids. CDR1 and CDR2 from the germline V gene are SEHNR and FQNEAQ (reference sequence). The V gene lost 3 bases and the J gene lost 0 bases, with 6 bases spanning the gap. CDR3 region: CASSFGHSGNTIYF. CDR3 bases: TGTGCCAGCAGCTTTGGGCACTCTGGAAACACCATATATTTT.

This chain connects TRBV7-6 to TRBJ2-3, with D possibly TRBD2 on 5 matching bases. CDR3 length equals 15 residues. Germline-derived CDR1 and CDR2 are SGHVS and FNYEAQ. The ends were cut back, 2 bases at V and 5 bases at J, with 14 bases in the middle. CDR3 residues: CASSLYGDELDTQYF. In nucleotides, the CDR3 is TGTGCCAGCAGCTTATACGGGGATGAGTTAGATACGCAGTATTTT. Looking up the rest from reference TRBV7-6 and TRBJ2-3 gives the full variable domain: GAGVSQSPRYKVTKRGQDVALRCDPISGHVSLYWYRQALGQGPEFLTYFNYEAQQDKSGLPNDRFSAERPEGSISTLTIQRTEQRDSAMYRCASSLYGDELDTQYFGPGTRLTVL.

V gene TRBV6-6 combines with J gene TRBJ2-2, with D unclear. Trimming removed 6 bases from V and 0 bases from J, with 11 bases in between. The CDR3 is 15 residues long. The germline CDR1 and CDR2 sequences are MNHNY and SVGAGI (reference sequence). The CDR3 loop is CASSLSRSNTGELFF. CDR3 DNA sequence: TGTGCCAGCAGCCTTTCAAGGTCGAACACCGGGGAGCTGTTTTTT.

The rearrangement joins TRBV2 to TRBJ1-6, with TRBD1 matching over 10 bases. The CDR3 totals 15 residues. Germline CDR1 and CDR2: SNHLY and FYNNEI. The V and J ends lost 6 bases and 10 bases, in that order; junction bases with no gene match: 9. CDR3 DNA sequence: TGTGCCAGCAGGGAGGACAGGGGGAGAGGGTCACCCCTCCACTTT. It is translated as CASREDRGRGSPLHF.

This clone appeared a single time. This chain's CDR3 is CASSSQGSALSGANVLTF. The DNA of the CDR3 is TGTGCCAGCAGCTCGCAGGGGTCGGCCCTCTCTGGGGCCAACGTCCTGACTTTC. This rearrangement joins TRBV7-3 to TRBJ2-6; tentatively, D is TRBD1 (6 bases). Germline loops: CDR1 SGHTA, CDR2 FQGTGA. V lost 4 bases to trimming and J lost 0 bases, with 16 bases between them. This CDR3 has 18 residues.

For this clone: This same CDR3 is encoded by further DNA sequences in the sample. This chain links TRBV5-4 with TRBJ2-1; TRBD1 matches 9 bases. This CDR3 has 15 amino acids. The germline gives CDR1 SGHNT, CDR2 YYREEE (reference sequence). Unmatched junction bases numbered 4, after V lost 5 bases and J lost 1 base. The CDR3: CASSLDRGSYNEQFF. The CDR3 nucleotides are TGTGCCAGCAGTCTCGACAGGGGGTCCTACAATGAGCAGTTCTTC.

The chain links TRBV6-6 to TRBJ1-4; no reliable D call. The germline gives CDR1 MNHNY, CDR2 SVGAGI (reference sequence). CDR3 length: 15 amino acids. Between the trimmed V and J ends, which lost 6 bases and 5 bases, there was a span of 16 bases. In DNA form, the CDR3 reads TGTGCCAGCAGCCGTACGGCGTCCTTCAATGAAAAACTGTTTTTT. Translating it yields CASSRTASFNEKLFF.

The V call is TRBV19, the J call TRBJ2-3; D remains ambiguous. The ends were cut back, 0 bases at V and 2 bases at J, with 9 bases in the middle. CDR3 length: 15 amino acids. The germline V gene has CDR1 LNHDA and CDR2 SQIVND (reference sequence). CDR3 nucleotides: TGTGCCAGTAGTATAGATCTGGGCACCACAGATACGCAGTATTTT. Its protein product is CASSIDLGTTDTQYF.

The J gene is TRBJ2-1, the V gene TRBV13, with D uncertain. Germline V gives CDR1 PRHDT, CDR2 FYEKMQ (reference sequence). The CDR3 totals 16 residues. V lost 5 bases, J lost 8 bases, and 22 bases lay in between. The CDR3 sequence: CASSPPGSFSGYEQFF. The DNA for the CDR3 is TGTGCCAGCAGCCCCCCCGGGTCCTTTTCAGGCTATGAGCAGTTCTTC.

This clone has a single count. The CDR3 spells CASTLRGNQPQHF. In nucleotides, the CDR3 is TGTGCCAGTACTTTAAGGGGGAATCAGCCCCAGCATTTT. The rearrangement links TRBV19 to TRBJ1-5, with D maybe TRBD1 (6 bases). This CDR3 has 13 amino acids. Trimming removed 7 bases from V and 4 bases from J, with 11 bases in between. The germline CDR1 and CDR2 sequences are LNHDA and SQIVND (reference sequence).

J is TRBJ1-2 and V is TRBV6-1; D is possibly TRBD1 (6 bases). From germline, CDR1 is MNHNS and CDR2 SASEGT. Trimming shortened V by 1 base and J by 8 bases, and 14 bases separated the two germline ends. This CDR3 spans 14 amino acids. DNA of the CDR3: TGTGCCAGCAGTGAAGTATTGGGGGCTGGAGGCTACACCTTC. Residues: CASSEVLGAGGYTF.

The V gene is TRBV7-8, the J gene TRBJ1-2, with 9 bases matching TRBD1. This CDR3 contains 14 residues. Germline V gene lookup returns CDR1 SGHVS and CDR2 FQNEAQ. V dropped 5 bases and J dropped 2; count of bases not matched to a gene: 3. CDR3 coding DNA: TGTGCCAGCAGCACCACAGGGGGCAACTATGGCTACACCTTC. Protein product: CASSTTGGNYGYTF.